This TCR beta chain was found in a study of human T cells and chemical hapten exposure. Germline CDR1 reads SGHTA; CDR2 reads FQGNSA. With 1 base removed from V and 6 bases from J, the gap between germline ends came to 11 bases. CDR3 length: 14 amino acids. Described time point: patch test 1, 2 weeks after DPC sensitization. Specified treatment: therapeutic diphenylcyclopropenone sensitization with weekly scalp DPC. The total RNA was obtained from whole blood that was not fractionated. Unique molecular identifiers were linked by the library to individual cDNA molecules. TCRdb processed the RACE reads anew with MiXCR; each CDR3 protein has one entry. The repertoire has around 39,000 distinct CDR3 sequences, around 6.4% of them found once; the top ten carry about 10%.

The source is a woman aged 25-40 years with alopecia areata. Some clones in this sample may be carry-over from other donors' samples. The sequencing here drew on whole blood, taken in connection with sensitization to the hapten diphenylcyclopropenone (DPC). The chain is built from TRBV7-2 and TRBJ2-3; D gene ambiguous. Written as DNA, the CDR3 is TGTGCCAGCAGCTTAGATGTGGATTTGGATACGCAGTATTTT. Its protein product is CASSLDVDLDTQYF.